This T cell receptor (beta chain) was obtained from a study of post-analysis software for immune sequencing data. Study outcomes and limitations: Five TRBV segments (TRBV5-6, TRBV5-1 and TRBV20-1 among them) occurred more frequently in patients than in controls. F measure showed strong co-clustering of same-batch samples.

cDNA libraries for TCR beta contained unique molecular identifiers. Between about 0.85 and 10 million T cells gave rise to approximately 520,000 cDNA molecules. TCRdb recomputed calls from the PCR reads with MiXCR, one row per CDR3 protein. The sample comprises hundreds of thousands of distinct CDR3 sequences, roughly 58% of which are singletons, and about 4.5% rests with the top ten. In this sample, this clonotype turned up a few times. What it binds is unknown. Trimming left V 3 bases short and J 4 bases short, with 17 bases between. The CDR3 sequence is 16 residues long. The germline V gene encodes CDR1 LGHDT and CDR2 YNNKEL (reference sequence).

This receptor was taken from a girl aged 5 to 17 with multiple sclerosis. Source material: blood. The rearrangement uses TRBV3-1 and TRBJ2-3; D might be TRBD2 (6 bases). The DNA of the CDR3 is TGTGCCAGCAGCCAGCGGACTACCTCCCCGGCAGATACGCAGTATTTT. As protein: CASSQRTTSPADTQYF.